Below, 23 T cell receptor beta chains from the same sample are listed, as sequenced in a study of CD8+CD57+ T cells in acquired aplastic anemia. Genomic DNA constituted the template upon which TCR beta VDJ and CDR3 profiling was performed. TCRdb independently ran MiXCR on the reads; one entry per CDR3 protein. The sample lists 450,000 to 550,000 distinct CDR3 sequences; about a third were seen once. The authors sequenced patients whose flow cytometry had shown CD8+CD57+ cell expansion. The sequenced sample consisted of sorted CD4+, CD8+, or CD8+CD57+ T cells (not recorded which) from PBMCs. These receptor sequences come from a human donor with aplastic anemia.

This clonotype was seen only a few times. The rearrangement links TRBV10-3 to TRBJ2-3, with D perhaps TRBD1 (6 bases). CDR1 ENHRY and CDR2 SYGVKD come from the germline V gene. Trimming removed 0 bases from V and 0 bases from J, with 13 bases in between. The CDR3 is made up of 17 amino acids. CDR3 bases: TGTGCCATCAGTGAGTCGATGGGGGCAACTAGCACAGATACGCAGTATTTT. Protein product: CAISESMGATSTDTQYF.

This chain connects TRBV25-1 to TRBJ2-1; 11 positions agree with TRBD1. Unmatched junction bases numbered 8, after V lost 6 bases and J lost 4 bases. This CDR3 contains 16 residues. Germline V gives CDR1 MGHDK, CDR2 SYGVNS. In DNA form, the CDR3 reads TGTGCCAGCAGCTTCGGACAGGGGGCCATATACAATGAGCAGTTCTTC. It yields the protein CASSFGQGAIYNEQFF.

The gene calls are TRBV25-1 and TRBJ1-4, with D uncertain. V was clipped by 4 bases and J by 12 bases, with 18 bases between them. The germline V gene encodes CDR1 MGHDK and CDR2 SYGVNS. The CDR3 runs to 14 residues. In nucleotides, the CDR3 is TGTGCCAGCAGTGGGAGGGCGGTGTACGAAGAACTGTTTTTT. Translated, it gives CASSGRAVYEELFF. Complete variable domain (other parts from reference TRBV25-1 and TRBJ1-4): EADIYQTPRYLVIGTGKKITLECSQTMGHDKMYWYQQDPGMELHLIHYSYGVNSTEKGDLSSESTVSRIRTEHFPLTLESARPSHTSQYLCASSGRAVYEELFFGSGTQLSVL.

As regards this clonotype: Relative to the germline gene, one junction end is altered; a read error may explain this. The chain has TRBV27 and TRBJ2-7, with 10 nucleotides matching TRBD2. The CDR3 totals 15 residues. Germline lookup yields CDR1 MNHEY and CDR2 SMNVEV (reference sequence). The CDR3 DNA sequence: TGTGCCAGCAGTTTTCTAGCGGGAGAAATCTACGGGCAGTACTTC. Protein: CASSFLAGEIYGQYF.

The CDR3 nucleotides are TGTGCCAGCAGCCAAATCGGGACAGGCCCCTACGAGCAGTACTTC. Its translation: CASSQIGTGPYEQYF. The V and J genes are TRBV3-1 and TRBJ2-7; the match to TRBD1 covers 8 bases. Per the germline V gene, CDR1 is LGHDT and CDR2 is YNNKEL (reference sequence). The junction had 5 bases not matched to a gene; V was cut back by 2 bases and J by 2 bases. The CDR3 sequence is 15 residues long.

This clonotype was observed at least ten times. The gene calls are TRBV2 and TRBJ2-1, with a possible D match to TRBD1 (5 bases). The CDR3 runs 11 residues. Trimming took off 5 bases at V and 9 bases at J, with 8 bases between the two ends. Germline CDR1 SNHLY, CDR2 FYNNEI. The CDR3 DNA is TGTGCCAGCAGTAATGGGGCTGAGCAGTTCTTC. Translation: CASSNGAEQFF.

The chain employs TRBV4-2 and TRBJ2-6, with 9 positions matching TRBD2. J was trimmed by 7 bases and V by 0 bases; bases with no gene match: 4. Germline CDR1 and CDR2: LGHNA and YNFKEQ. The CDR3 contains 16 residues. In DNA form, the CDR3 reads TGTGCCAGCAGCCAAGATCGGCGGGAGGGCGCCAACGTCCTGACTTTC. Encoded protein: CASSQDRREGANVLTF.

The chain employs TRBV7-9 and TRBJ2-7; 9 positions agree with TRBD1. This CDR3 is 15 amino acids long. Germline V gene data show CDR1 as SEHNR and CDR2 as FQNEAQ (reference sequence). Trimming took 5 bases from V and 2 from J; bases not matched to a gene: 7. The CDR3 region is CASSPWTGDAYEQYF. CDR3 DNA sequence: TGTGCCAGCAGCCCGTGGACAGGGGATGCCTACGAGCAGTACTTC.

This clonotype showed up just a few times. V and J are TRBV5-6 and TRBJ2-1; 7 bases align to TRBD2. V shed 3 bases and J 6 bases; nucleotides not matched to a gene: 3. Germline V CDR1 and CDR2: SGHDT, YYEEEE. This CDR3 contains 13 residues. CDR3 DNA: TGTGCCAGCAGCTACGGACTAGTCAATGAGCAGTTCTTC. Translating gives CASSYGLVNEQFF.

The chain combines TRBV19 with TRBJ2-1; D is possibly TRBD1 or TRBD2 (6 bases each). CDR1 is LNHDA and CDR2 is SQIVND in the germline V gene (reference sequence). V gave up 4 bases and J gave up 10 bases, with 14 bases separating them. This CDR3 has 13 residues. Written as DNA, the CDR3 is TGTGCCAGTAGTAAAGGTGGGGGGCGAGAGCAGTTCTTC. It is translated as CASSKGGGREQFF.

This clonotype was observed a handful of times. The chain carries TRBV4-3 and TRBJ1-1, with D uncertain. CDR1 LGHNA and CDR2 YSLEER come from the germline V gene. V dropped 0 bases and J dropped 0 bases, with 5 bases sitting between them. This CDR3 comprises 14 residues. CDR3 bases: TGCGCCAGCAGCCAAGATGGGATGAACACTGAAGCTTTCTTT. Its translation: CASSQDGMNTEAFF.

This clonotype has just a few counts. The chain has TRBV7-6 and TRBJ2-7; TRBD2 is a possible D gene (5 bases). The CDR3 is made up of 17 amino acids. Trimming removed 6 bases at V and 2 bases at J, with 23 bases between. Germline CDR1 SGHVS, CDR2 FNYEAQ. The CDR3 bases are TGTGCCAGCAGTTACACTACCCGTTTGAGGGAGACCTACGAGCAGTACTTC. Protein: CASSYTTRLRETYEQYF.

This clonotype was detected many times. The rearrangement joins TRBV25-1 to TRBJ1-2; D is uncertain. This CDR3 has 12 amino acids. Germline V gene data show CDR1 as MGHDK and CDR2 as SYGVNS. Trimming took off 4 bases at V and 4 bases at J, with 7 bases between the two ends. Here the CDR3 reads CASSAGGYGYTF. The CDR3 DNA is TGTGCCAGCAGTGCCGGTGGCTATGGCTACACCTTC.

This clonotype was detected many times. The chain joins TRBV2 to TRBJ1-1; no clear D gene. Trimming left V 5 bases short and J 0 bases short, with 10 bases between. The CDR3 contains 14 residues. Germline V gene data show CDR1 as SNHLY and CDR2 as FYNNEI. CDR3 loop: CASSRTEMNTEAFF. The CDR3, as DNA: TGTGCCAGCAGTCGGACTGAGATGAACACTGAAGCTTTCTTT.

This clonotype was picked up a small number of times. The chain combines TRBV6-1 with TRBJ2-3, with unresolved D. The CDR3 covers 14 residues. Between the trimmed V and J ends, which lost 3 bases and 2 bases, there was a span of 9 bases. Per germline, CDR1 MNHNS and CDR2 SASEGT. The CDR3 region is CASSDFGPTDTQYF. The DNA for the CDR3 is TGTGCCAGCAGTGATTTTGGTCCCACAGATACGCAGTATTTT.

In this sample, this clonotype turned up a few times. The CDR3 spells CASAQGTGPQETQYF. CDR3 nucleotide sequence: TGTGCTAGTGCCCAAGGGACAGGTCCCCAAGAGACCCAGTACTTC. The genes are TRBV12-5 and TRBJ2-5, with 8 nucleotides matching TRBD1. With V trimmed by 7 bases and J by 1 base, 8 bases remained unmatched. The CDR3 is 15 amino acids. The germline V gene encodes CDR1 LGHNT and CDR2 FRNRAP.

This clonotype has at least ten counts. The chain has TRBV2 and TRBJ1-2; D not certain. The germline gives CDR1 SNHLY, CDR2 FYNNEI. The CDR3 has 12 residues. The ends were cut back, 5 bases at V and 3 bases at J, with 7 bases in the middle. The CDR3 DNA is TGTGCCAGCAGTCTGAATGACTATGGCTACACCTTC. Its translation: CASSLNDYGYTF.

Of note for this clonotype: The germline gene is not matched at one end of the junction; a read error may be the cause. The CDR3: CASSLAQGLAEAFF. The CDR3, as DNA: TGTGCCAGCAGCCTAGCCCAGGGTCTCGCTGAAGCTTTCTTT. This chain joins TRBV7-9 and TRBJ1-1, with D perhaps TRBD1 (5 bases). Germline values: CDR1 SEHNR, CDR2 FQNEAQ (reference sequence). This CDR3 spans 14 amino acids.

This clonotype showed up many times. CDR3 DNA sequence: TGCAGCGTCGGACAGGACTCTGGAAACACCATATATTTT. It specifies CSVGQDSGNTIYF. This chain joins TRBV29-1 and TRBJ1-3; 7 bases fit TRBD1. Germline V lookup: CDR1 SQVTM, CDR2 ANQGSEA. Trimming removed 6 bases from V and 0 bases from J; junction bases left unmatched: 2. The CDR3 has 13 amino acids.

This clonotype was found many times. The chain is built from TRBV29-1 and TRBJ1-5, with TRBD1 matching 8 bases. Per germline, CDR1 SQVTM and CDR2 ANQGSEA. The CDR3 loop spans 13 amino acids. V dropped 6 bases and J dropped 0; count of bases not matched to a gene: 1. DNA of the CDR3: TGCAGCGTGACAGGGGATAGCAATCAGCCCCAGCATTTT. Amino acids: CSVTGDSNQPQHF.

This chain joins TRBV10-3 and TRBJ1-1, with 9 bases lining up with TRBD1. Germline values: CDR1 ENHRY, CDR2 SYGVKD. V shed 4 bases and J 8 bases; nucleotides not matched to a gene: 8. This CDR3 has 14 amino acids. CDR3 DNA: TGTGCCATCAGTGGGGGGACAGGGTATGAGGAAGCTTTCTTT. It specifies CAISGGTGYEEAFF.

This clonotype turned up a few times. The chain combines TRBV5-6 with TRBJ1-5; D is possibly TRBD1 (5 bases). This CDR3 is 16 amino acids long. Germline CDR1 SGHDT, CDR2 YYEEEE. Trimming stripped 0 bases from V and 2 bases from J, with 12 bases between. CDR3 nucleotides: TGTGCCAGCAGCTTGGAGGGGCGCGGGGGCAATCAGCCCCAGCATTTT. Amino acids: CASSLEGRGGNQPQHF.

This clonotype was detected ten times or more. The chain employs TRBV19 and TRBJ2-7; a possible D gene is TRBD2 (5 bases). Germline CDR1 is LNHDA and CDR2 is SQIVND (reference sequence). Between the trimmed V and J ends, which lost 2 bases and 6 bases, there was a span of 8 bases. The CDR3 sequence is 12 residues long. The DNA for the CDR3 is TGTGCCAGTAGTATATTAGGGAGCGAGCAGTACTTC. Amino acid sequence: CASSILGSEQYF. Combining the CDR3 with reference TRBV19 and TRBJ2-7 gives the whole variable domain DGGITQSPKYLFRKEGQNVTLSCEQNLNHDAMYWYRQDPGQGLRLIYYSQIVNDFQKGDIAEGYSVSREKKESFPLTVTSAQKNPTAFYLCASSILGSEQYFGPGTRLTVT.